This T cell receptor (beta chain) appears in the sequencing data of a study of cytomegalovirus exposure and HLA in healthy donors. Study as a whole: Among the roughly 370 genotyped donors, just over 80% were placed in the Caucasian-associated ancestry cluster.

The CDR3 has 13 residues. In germline, CDR1 is MNHEY, CDR2 SMNVEV (reference sequence). Trimming left V 5 bases short and J 4 bases short, with 11 bases between. The study ran its PCR with 60 Vbeta and 13 Jbeta primers. Generated by immunoSEQ multiplex PCR, the TCRdb table keeps only in-frame clones and is missing some. The sample lists under 150,000 clones, 73% seen once, with roughly 1.3% in the top ten. This clone was counted a single time. The target antigen is unknown. General observations from the study: Sequencing depth roughly uniform across donors was assumed in presence/absence analyses.

The clonotype was recovered from a woman aged 40-49 years in good health and CMV-seronegative. V gene TRBV27 combines with J gene TRBJ1-2, with a possible D match to TRBD1 (6 bases). Sequences were obtained from PBMCs. This CDR3 is CASSAGQSYGYTF. The CDR3, as DNA: TGTGCCAGCAGTGCCGGACAGAGCTATGGCTACACCTTC.